This T cell receptor (beta chain) was recovered during a study of cytomegalovirus exposure and HLA in healthy donors. On this clone: Its specificity is not known.

The study's findings and limits: Across HLA loci, a later analysis found differing TCR association rates, with DRB1 most and HLA-C fewest. Reported findings show TCR beta sequences accurately forecast HLA-A and HLA-B alleles in most subjects. Later work associated roughly 17,000 TCR beta sequences with HLA alleles at 0.05 false discovery rate.

The PCR was carried out with 60 Vbeta primers and 13 Jbeta primers. Sequenced by immunoSEQ multiplex PCR; TCRdb stores in-frame clones only, minus some. Seen in this sample are around 100,000 clones; the ten most common clones hold about 3%. Trimming took 2 bases from V and 4 from J, leaving 12 bases between them. Germline assignment: CDR1 SGHAT and CDR2 FQNNGV. The CDR3 sequence is 15 residues long. Sequenced sample: PBMCs. This rearrangement joins TRBV11-2 to TRBJ2-1; D is possibly TRBD1 (6 bases). The clonotype was recovered from a man aged 35-49 years in good health and CMV-seronegative. CDR3 loop: CASSLTQGGYNEQFF. Here the CDR3 DNA reads TGTGCCAGCAGCTTAACACAGGGCGGTTACAATGAGCAGTTCTTC.